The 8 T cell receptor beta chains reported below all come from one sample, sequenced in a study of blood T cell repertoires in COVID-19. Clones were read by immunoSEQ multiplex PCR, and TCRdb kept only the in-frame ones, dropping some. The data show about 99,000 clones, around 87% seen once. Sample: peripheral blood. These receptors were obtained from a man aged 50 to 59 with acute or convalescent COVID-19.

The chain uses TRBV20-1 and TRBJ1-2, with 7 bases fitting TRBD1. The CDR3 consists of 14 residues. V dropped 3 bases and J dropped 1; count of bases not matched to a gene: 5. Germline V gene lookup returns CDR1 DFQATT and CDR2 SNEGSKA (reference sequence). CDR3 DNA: TGCAGTGCTAGTTTAAGGGGGCTTAACTATGGCTACACCTTC. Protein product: CSASLRGLNYGYTF.

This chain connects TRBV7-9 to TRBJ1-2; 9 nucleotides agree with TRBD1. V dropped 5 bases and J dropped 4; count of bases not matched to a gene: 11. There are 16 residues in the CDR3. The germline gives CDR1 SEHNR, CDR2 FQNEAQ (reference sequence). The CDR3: CASSPGTGHGAYGYTF. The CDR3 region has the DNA TGTGCCAGCAGCCCCGGGACAGGGCACGGAGCCTATGGCTACACCTTC.

The CDR3 region is CASSTGVGVTEAFF. As DNA, the CDR3 is TGTGCCAGTTCGACAGGGGTTGGCGTCACTGAAGCTTTCTTT. V is TRBV27 and J is TRBJ1-1; 8 nucleotides agree with TRBD1. Germline values: CDR1 MNHEY, CDR2 SMNVEV (reference sequence). V lost 9 bases to trimming and J lost 4 bases; unmatched junction nucleotides: 10. The CDR3 consists of 14 residues.

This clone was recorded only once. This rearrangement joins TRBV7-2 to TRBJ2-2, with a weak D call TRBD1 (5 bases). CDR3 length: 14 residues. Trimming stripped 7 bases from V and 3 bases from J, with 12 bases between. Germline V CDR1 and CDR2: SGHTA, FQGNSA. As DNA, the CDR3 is TGTGCCAGCACCCAGGGTCGGTACACCGGGGAGCTGTTTTTT. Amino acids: CASTQGRYTGELFF.

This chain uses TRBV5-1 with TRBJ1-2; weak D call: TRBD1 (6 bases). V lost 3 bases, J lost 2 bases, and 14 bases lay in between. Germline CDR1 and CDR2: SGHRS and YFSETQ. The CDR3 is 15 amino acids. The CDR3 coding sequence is TGCGCCAGCAGCTCAGGACAGCCGTCAAACTATGGCTACACCTTC. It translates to CASSSGQPSNYGYTF.

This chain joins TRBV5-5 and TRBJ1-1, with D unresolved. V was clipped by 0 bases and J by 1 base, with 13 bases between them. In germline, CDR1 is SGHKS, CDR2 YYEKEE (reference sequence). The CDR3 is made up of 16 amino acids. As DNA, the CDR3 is TGTGCCAGCAGCTTGGCCGGGGAACAGTGGAACACTGAAGCTTTCTTT. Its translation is CASSLAGEQWNTEAFF.

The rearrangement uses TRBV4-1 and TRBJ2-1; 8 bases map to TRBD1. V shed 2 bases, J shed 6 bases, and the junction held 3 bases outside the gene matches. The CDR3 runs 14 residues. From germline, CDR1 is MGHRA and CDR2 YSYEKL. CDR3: CASSQQGAGNEQFF. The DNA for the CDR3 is TGCGCCAGCAGCCAACAGGGGGCGGGCAATGAGCAGTTCTTC.

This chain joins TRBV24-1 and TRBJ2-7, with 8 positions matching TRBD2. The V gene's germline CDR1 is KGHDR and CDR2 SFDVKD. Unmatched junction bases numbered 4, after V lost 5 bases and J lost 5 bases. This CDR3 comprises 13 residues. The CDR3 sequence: CATSANGRDEQYF. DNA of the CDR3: TGTGCCACCAGTGCAAACGGGAGGGACGAGCAGTACTTC.